Shown below are 13 T cell receptor beta chains from a single sample sequenced in a study of T cell changes during pregnancy in multiple sclerosis. Clones were sequenced by immunoSEQ multiplex PCR, and TCRdb holds only the in-frame ones, with some missing. Counted here are around 63,000 clones, 92% occurring once; the ten biggest clones make up less than 3%. The sample was peripheral blood, taken in the third trimester of pregnancy. The receptors derive from a female donor in good health, enrolled as a control in a pregnancy study.

V and J are TRBV21-1 and TRBJ2-1; TRBD1 is the table's D call and was not checked against the DNA. TRBV21-1 is a recognized pseudogene. This CDR3 has 14 residues. CDR3 sequence: CASSKDKGPNEQFF. The CDR3 coding sequence is TGTGCCAGCAGCAAAGATAAGGGGCCCAATGAGCAGTTCTTC.

In this sample, this clone turned up a few times. CDR3 amino acids: CASSLPPGPLNTEAFF. CDR3 in DNA: TGTGCCAGTAGTCTCCCTCCAGGGCCCTTGAACACTGAAGCTTTCTTT. The chain carries TRBV19 and TRBJ1-1; tentatively, D is TRBD1 (5 bases). The CDR3 runs 16 residues. V lost 5 bases and J 0 bases, leaving 16 bases between the germline ends. CDR1 is LNHDA and CDR2 is SQIVND in the germline V gene (reference sequence).

The chain has TRBV10-2 and TRBJ1-4; D gene uncertain. The CDR3 extends over 14 amino acids. V dropped 3 bases and J dropped 5 bases, with 10 bases sitting between them. Germline loops: CDR1 WSHSY, CDR2 SAAADI. CDR3 sequence reads: CASSENRLNEKLFF. Here the CDR3 DNA reads TGCGCCAGCAGTGAAAACAGACTAAATGAAAAACTGTTTTTT.

The gene calls are TRBV5-6 and TRBJ1-3; the D gene is possibly TRBD1 (5 bases). CDR3 length: 15 residues. CDR1 is SGHDT, CDR2 YYEEEE, per germline. V shed 4 bases and J shed 3 bases, with 14 bases lying between them. CDR3: CASSLITGGGNTIYF. As DNA, the CDR3 is TGTGCCAGCAGCCTCATAACCGGGGGTGGAAACACCATATATTTT.

V is TRBV27 and J is TRBJ2-7; D may be TRBD2 (5 bases). CDR3 length equals 16 residues. CDR1 is MNHEY, CDR2 SMNVEV, per germline (reference sequence). With 3 bases removed from V and 5 bases from J, the gap between germline ends came to 20 bases. The CDR3, as DNA: TGTGCCAGCAGTTTCGGGAACCTACGGTTCCCCCACGAGCAGTACTTC. It encodes CASSFGNLRFPHEQYF.

The chain combines TRBV9 with TRBJ1-2; possibly TRBD1 for D (5 bases). Trimming left V 1 base short and J 2 bases short, with 12 bases between. Looked up from germline, CDR1 is SGDLS and CDR2 is YYNGEE. The CDR3 totals 15 residues. The DNA of the CDR3 is TGTGCCAGCAGCGTATCGGGAGGGGTCAACTATGGCTACACCTTC. Translation gives CASSVSGGVNYGYTF.

The chain is built from TRBV12-5 and TRBJ2-5; D is possibly TRBD1 (6 bases). Trimming removed 3 bases at V and 1 base at J, with 15 bases between. Germline-derived CDR1 and CDR2 are LGHNT and FRNRAP. The CDR3 runs to 16 residues. For the CDR3, the DNA is TGTGCTAGTGGTTTCTCCGGGACACCCTCCCAAGAGACCCAGTACTTC. Translation gives CASGFSGTPSQETQYF.

This chain uses TRBV5-6 with TRBJ2-3, with 10 bases that match TRBD2. The germline V gene has CDR1 SGHDT and CDR2 YYEEEE. The CDR3 runs 17 residues. V trimming: 3 bases; J trimming: 2 bases; junction bases outside the gene matches: 9. The CDR3, as DNA: TGTGCCAGCAGCTCTCACTGGACTAGCGGAAACACAGATACGCAGTATTTT. Translating gives CASSSHWTSGNTDTQYF.

The V gene is TRBV5-6, the J gene TRBJ1-1; D is perhaps TRBD1 (6 bases). With 4 bases removed from V and 1 base from J, the gap between germline ends came to 17 bases. This CDR3 is 16 amino acids long. The germline V gene has CDR1 SGHDT and CDR2 YYEEEE. DNA for the CDR3: TGTGCCAGCAGCACGTCCCAGGGGACACGGAACACTGAAGCTTTCTTT. It codes for CASSTSQGTRNTEAFF.

The rearrangement joins TRBV9 to TRBJ2-7; D remains ambiguous. Trimming took off 0 bases at V and 7 bases at J, with 11 bases between the two ends. The CDR3 totals 13 residues. Germline V gene data show CDR1 as SGDLS and CDR2 as YYNGEE. In DNA, the CDR3 is TGTGCCAGCAGCGTAGCGACCGGAGCGGAGCAGTACTTC. Translating gives CASSVATGAEQYF.

This chain uses TRBV6-4 with TRBJ1-2, with TRBD1 matching over 8 bases. This CDR3 comprises 15 residues. V shed 0 bases, J shed 3 bases, and the junction held 3 bases outside the gene matches. The germline CDR1 and CDR2 sequences are MRHNA and SNTAGT. The CDR3 spells CASSDSPGQDYGYTF. CDR3 bases: TGTGCCAGCAGTGACTCTCCGGGACAGGACTATGGCTACACCTTC.

The rearrangement links TRBV25-1 to TRBJ2-1, with 11 nucleotides matching TRBD2. CDR1 and CDR2 from the germline V gene are MGHDK and SYGVNS. The CDR3 is made up of 15 amino acids. With V trimmed by 5 bases and J by 7 bases, 7 bases remained unmatched. The CDR3 DNA follows: TGTGCCAGCAGTATAGCGGGAGGGGTTGGGAATGAGCAGTTCTTC. This sequence encodes CASSIAGGVGNEQFF. Full variable domain (remainder filled in from reference TRBV25-1 and TRBJ2-1): EADIYQTPRYLVIGTGKKITLECSQTMGHDKMYWYQQDPGMELHLIHYSYGVNSTEKGDLSSESTVSRIRTEHFPLTLESARPSHTSQYLCASSIAGGVGNEQFFGPGTRLTVL.

Note on this clone: Likely a read error: the CDR3 ends without its conserved phenylalanine or tryptophan. The CDR3 DNA sequence: TGTGCCAGCAGCCCACAGGGCCCCGGTAATTCACCCCTCCACCTT. It encodes CASSPQGPGNSPLHL. The V gene is TRBV9, the J gene TRBJ1-6; D possibly corresponds to TRBD1 (6 bases). Germline values: CDR1 SGDLS, CDR2 YYNGEE. The CDR3 runs to 15 residues. V was clipped by 4 bases and J by 6 bases, with 14 bases between them.